A single sample is the source of the 6 T cell receptor beta chains below, sequenced in a study of blood T cells in healthy people across ages. Then a second PCR, running about 6 to 11 cycles, was carried out with a sample-barcoded 5' primer and a J-beta primer mix. TCRdb itself ran the 5' RACE reads through MiXCR, one entry per CDR3 protein. The sample has about 1.6 million distinct CDR3 sequences; about 35% are singletons. Sample: blood. The receptors derive from a woman under 40 in good health.

The chain employs TRBV15 and TRBJ1-2; tentative D call: TRBD1 (5 bases). V was clipped by 2 bases and J by 5 bases, with 15 bases between them. The CDR3 spans 15 residues. Germline CDR1 and CDR2: LNHNV and YYDKDF (reference sequence). For the CDR3, the DNA is TGTGCCACCAGCAGAAAGGGGATCCCCGTTTATGGCTACACCTTC. Amino acids: CATSRKGIPVYGYTF.

V and J are TRBV7-8 and TRBJ2-1; no definite D call. The CDR3 spans 18 residues. From germline, CDR1 is SGHVS and CDR2 FQNEAQ. Trimming cost V 1 base and J 0 bases, with 16 bases left between them. CDR3: CASSLDGDTPGSYNEQFF. The CDR3 DNA is TGTGCCAGCAGCTTAGATGGCGACACTCCCGGCTCCTACAATGAGCAGTTCTTC.

The sample holds a few counts of this clonotype. The chain uses TRBV29-1 and TRBJ1-2; tentative D call: TRBD1 (5 bases). This CDR3 has 12 amino acids. V lost 3 bases to trimming and J lost 4 bases, with 9 bases between them. Germline V gives CDR1 SQVTM, CDR2 ANQGSEA. The CDR3 bases are TGCAGCGTTGACAGGGAAGGCTATGGCTACACCTTC. Translated, it gives CSVDREGYGYTF.

J is TRBJ2-3 and V is TRBV13; D is possibly TRBD2 (6 bases). The germline V and J ends were trimmed by 3 bases and 4 bases, with 14 bases remaining between them. The germline V gene encodes CDR1 PRHDT and CDR2 FYEKMQ (reference sequence). The length of the CDR3 is 15 residues. DNA of the CDR3: TGTGCCAGCAGCTTGGCTACCTCGGGGGCAGATACGCAGTATTTT. Protein sequence: CASSLATSGADTQYF.

The sample holds a few counts of this clonotype. The rearrangement uses TRBV6-5 and TRBJ1-1; 8 nucleotides align to TRBD1. CDR3 length: 13 amino acids. V shed 11 bases and J 3 bases; nucleotides not matched to a gene: 8. Germline V gene lookup returns CDR1 MNHEY and CDR2 SVGAGI. The DNA for the CDR3 is TGTGCCGGGGGAGTGACAGGGGACACTGAAGCTTTCTTT. Protein: CAGGVTGDTEAFF.

V usage is TRBV9 and J usage is TRBJ2-5; 10 nucleotides align to TRBD1. The junction had 11 bases not matched to a gene; V was cut back by 4 bases and J by 11 bases. Germline values: CDR1 SGDLS, CDR2 YYNGEE. This CDR3 is 14 amino acids long. CDR3 nucleotides: TGTGCCAGCAGCCCGTGGACAGGGGGTCGGGAGCAGTACTTC. This sequence encodes CASSPWTGGREQYF.